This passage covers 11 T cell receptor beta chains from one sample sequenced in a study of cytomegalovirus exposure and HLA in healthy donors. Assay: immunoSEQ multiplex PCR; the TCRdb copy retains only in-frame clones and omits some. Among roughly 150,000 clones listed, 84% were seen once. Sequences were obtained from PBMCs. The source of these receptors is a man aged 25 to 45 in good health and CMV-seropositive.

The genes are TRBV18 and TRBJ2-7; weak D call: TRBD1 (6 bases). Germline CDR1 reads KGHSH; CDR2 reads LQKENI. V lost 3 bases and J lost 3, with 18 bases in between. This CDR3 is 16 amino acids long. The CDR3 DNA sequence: TGTGCCAGCTCACCCGGGTGGGGGCGCACCGGCTACGAGCAGTACTTC. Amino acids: CASSPGWGRTGYEQYF.

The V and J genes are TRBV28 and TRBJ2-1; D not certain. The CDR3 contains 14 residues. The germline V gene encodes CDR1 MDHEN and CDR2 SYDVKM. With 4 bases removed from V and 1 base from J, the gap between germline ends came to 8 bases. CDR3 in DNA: TGTGCCAGCAGTTCCTCGCAGTCCTACAATGAGCAGTTCTTC. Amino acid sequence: CASSSSQSYNEQFF.

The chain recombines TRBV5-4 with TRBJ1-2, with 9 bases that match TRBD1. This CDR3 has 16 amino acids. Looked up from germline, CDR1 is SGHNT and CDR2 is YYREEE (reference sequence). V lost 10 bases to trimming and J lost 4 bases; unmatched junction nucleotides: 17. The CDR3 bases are TGTGCCCGGTTTGATTTACAGGGGGCTCTTTTCTATGGCTACACCTTC. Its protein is CARFDLQGALFYGYTF. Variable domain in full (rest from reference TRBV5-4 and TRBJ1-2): ETGVTQSPTHLIKTRGQQVTLRCSSQSGHNTVSWYQQALGQGPQFIFQYYREEENGRGNFPPRFSGLQFPNYSSELNVNALELDDSALYLCARFDLQGALFYGYTFGSGTRLTVV.

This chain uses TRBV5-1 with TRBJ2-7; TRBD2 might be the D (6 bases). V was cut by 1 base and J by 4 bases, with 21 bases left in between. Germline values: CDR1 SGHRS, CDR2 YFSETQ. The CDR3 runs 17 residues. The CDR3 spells CASSLIPGRGTGYEQYF. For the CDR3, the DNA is TGCGCCAGCAGCTTGATACCCGGGCGGGGCACGGGGTACGAGCAGTACTTC.

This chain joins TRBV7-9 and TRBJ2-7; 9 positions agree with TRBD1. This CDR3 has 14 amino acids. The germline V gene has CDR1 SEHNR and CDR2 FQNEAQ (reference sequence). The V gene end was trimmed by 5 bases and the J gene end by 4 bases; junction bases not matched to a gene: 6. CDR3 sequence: CASSPGQGTYEQYF. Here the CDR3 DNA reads TGTGCCAGCAGCCCAGGACAGGGGACGTACGAGCAGTACTTC.

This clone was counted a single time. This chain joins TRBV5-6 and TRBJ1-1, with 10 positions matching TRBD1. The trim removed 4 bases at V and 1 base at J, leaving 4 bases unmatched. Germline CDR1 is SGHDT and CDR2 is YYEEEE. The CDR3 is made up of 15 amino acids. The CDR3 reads CASSLWDRGNTEAFF. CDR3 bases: TGTGCCAGCAGCCTTTGGGACAGGGGGAACACTGAAGCTTTCTTT.

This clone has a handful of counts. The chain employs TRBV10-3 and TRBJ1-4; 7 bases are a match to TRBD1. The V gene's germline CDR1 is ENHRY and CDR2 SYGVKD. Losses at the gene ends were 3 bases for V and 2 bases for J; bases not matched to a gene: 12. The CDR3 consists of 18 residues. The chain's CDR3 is CAISEGRGAHGTNEKLFF. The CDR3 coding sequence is TGTGCCATCAGTGAAGGCAGGGGGGCGCATGGCACTAATGAAAAACTGTTTTTT.

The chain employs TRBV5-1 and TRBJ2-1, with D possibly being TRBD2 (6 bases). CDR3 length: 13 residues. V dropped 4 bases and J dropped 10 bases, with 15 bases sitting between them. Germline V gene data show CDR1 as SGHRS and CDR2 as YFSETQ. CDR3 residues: CASSALLAEEQFF. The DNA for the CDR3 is TGCGCCAGCAGCGCCCTACTAGCTGAAGAGCAGTTCTTC.

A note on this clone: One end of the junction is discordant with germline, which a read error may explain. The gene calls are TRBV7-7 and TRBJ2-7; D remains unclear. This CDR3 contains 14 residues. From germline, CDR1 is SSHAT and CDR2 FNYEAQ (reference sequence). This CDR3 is CASSLGPGSYEQYF. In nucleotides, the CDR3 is TGTGCTAGCAGCTTAGGTCCGGGTTCCTACGAGCAGTACTTC.

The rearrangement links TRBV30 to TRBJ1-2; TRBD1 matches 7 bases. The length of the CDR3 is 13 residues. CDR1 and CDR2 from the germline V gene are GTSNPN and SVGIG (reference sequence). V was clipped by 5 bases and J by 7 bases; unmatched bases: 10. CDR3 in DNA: TGTGCCTGGGGATTCGACAGGGCTCCTGGCTACACCTTC. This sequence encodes CAWGFDRAPGYTF.

CDR3 coding DNA: TGTGCCAGCAGTTACTCCGGGACAGGATTTAATCAGCCCCAGCATTTT. This codes for CASSYSGTGFNQPQHF. The chain joins TRBV6-6 to TRBJ1-5; 8 positions agree with TRBD1. This CDR3 has 16 residues. Trimming took 0 bases from V and 4 from J; bases not matched to a gene: 5. CDR1 is MNHNY, CDR2 SVGAGI, per germline (reference sequence).